The 8 T cell receptor beta chains reported below all come from one sample, sequenced in a study of regulatory T cells in long-lasting Graves disease. Time point: persistent/refractory GD, antithyroid drugs over 5 years with positive TRAb. After RNA was extracted from PBMCs, the TCR library was made from it. HTBI primers from iRepertoire and Arm-PCR of CDR3 regions yielded the TCR beta libraries. TCRdb fed the multiplex PCR reads into MiXCR, producing one record per CDR3 protein. There are 600,000 to 850,000 distinct CDR3 sequences in the sample; approximately 29% occur only once, and about two fifths lies in the top ten. Source: peripheral blood mononuclear cells (PBMCs), taken when the disease was refractory, from a patient treated with antithyroid drugs. Receptors were obtained from a female donor with Graves disease.

Only a few counts were recorded for this clonotype. The chain joins TRBV7-2 to TRBJ2-1, with D hard to call. CDR3 length: 13 residues. The germline V and J ends were trimmed by 1 base and 7 bases, with 8 bases remaining between them. CDR1 is SGHTA and CDR2 is FQGNSA in the germline V gene. In DNA, the CDR3 is TGTGCCAGCAGCTTAGATTTCGGGAATGAGCAGTTCTTC. Translated: CASSLDFGNEQFF.

There are many counts of this clonotype. The chain joins TRBV12-3 or TRBV12-4 to TRBJ1-4; 7 bases align to TRBD1. With V trimmed by 8 bases and J by 8 bases, 26 bases remained unmatched. This CDR3 spans 19 amino acids. CDR3 DNA sequence: TGTGCCAGCTCCGGGGGGCCGGGACAGACCGACCGATCTGGGGAAAAACTGTTTTTT. Its protein product is CASSGGPGQTDRSGEKLFF.

This clonotype occurred many times. The chain has TRBV2 and TRBJ2-2; 8 bases are shared with TRBD1. Germline CDR1 and CDR2: SNHLY and FYNNEI. The ends lost 7 bases at V and 1 base at J; junction bases unmatched: 2. This CDR3 region has 14 residues. CDR3 sequence reads: CASKGTGNTGELFF. The CDR3 DNA follows: TGTGCCAGCAAGGGGACAGGGAACACCGGGGAGCTGTTTTTT.

This clonotype occurred a few times. The CDR3 region has the DNA TGTGCCAGCAGCAACAGGGAGGGCAATCAGCCCCAGCATTTT. This translates into CASSNREGNQPQHF. V is TRBV6-1 and J is TRBJ1-5; D might be TRBD1 (6 bases). Germline-derived CDR1 and CDR2 are MNHNS and SASEGT. With 6 bases removed from V and 2 bases from J, the gap between germline ends came to 11 bases. This CDR3 region has 14 residues.

V gene TRBV13 combines with J gene TRBJ2-7; tentatively, D is TRBD2 (8 bases). Germline loops: CDR1 PRHDT, CDR2 FYEKMQ (reference sequence). V was cut by 1 base and J by 6 bases, with 22 bases left in between. The CDR3 spans 17 residues. CDR3 sequence (DNA): TGTGCCAGCAGCTTAGCGGGAGGGGGCGACAGGGTGGTCGAGCAGTACTTC. This sequence encodes CASSLAGGGDRVVEQYF.

This clonotype has a handful of counts. This chain joins TRBV20-1 and TRBJ1-6; D possibly corresponds to TRBD1 (5 bases). Germline V gene sequence: CDR1 DFQATT, CDR2 SNEGSKA (reference sequence). Trimming took 3 bases from V and 0 from J, leaving 9 bases between them. This CDR3 comprises 15 residues. The CDR3 is CSARGGVSYNSPLHF. The CDR3 DNA reads TGCAGTGCTAGGGGGGGAGTCTCCTATAATTCACCCCTCCACTTT.

This clonotype was found a few times. The chain couples TRBV15 to TRBJ1-5; a weak D match, TRBD1 (6 bases). The CDR3 spans 18 residues. Trimming stripped 3 bases from V and 2 bases from J, with 20 bases between. Germline CDR1 LNHNV, CDR2 YYDKDF (reference sequence). CDR3 region: CATSSPPQGRSGNQPQHF. The CDR3 nucleotides read TGTGCCACCAGCAGCCCCCCCCAGGGGAGGTCGGGCAATCAGCCCCAGCATTTT.

This clonotype was counted only a few times. This chain uses TRBV19 with TRBJ2-5; a possible D gene is TRBD2 (6 bases). Germline V lookup: CDR1 LNHDA, CDR2 SQIVND (reference sequence). V was cut by 10 bases and J by 3 bases, with 18 bases left in between. The CDR3 has 14 residues. CDR3 residues: CATHPGLPKETQYF. The CDR3 DNA reads as TGTGCCACTCATCCGGGACTTCCGAAAGAGACCCAGTACTTC.